These 13 T cell receptor beta chains originate from one sample sequenced in a study of blood T cell repertoires in COVID-19. Libraries were prepared by immunoSEQ multiplex PCR; TCRdb keeps only in-frame clonotypes and omits some of them. The table records approximately 40,000 clones, around 80% of them present only once. What was sequenced was peripheral blood. These receptors all come from a human donor in a cohort sampled during active COVID-19.

The rearrangement joins TRBV5-8 to TRBJ2-1; 8 positions agree with TRBD2. Germline lookup yields CDR1 SGHTS and CDR2 YDEGEE. The CDR3 is 16 amino acids. V was pared by 1 base and J by 7 bases, with 10 bases of the junction left unmatched. CDR3 amino acids: CASSLKIAGFGNEQFF. The CDR3 DNA reads as TGTGCCAGCAGCTTGAAGATAGCGGGGTTCGGGAATGAGCAGTTCTTC.

V gene TRBV7-2 combines with J gene TRBJ1-6; 9 nucleotides align to TRBD1. This CDR3 has 14 amino acids. Trimming cost V 7 bases and J 7 bases; bases outside gene matches: 5. Germline loops: CDR1 SGHTA, CDR2 FQGNSA. The chain's CDR3 is CASTAGTGNSPLHF. CDR3 bases: TGTGCCAGCACCGCCGGGACAGGGAATTCACCCCTCCACTTT.

The V call is TRBV24-1, the J call TRBJ2-5; 7 nucleotides align to TRBD2. CDR3 size: 13 residues. Per the germline V gene, CDR1 is KGHDR and CDR2 is SFDVKD. The V segment lost 9 bases and the J segment 1 base; nucleotides outside the gene matches: 4. CDR3 residues: CATSPGGQETQYF. The CDR3 DNA reads as TGTGCCACCTCTCCGGGAGGCCAAGAGACCCAGTACTTC.

This clone was counted between two and nine times. The chain carries TRBV5-6 and TRBJ2-6; no firm D call. Deletions cut 1 base from V and 1 base from J, with 12 bases between. The CDR3 runs 17 residues. CDR1 and CDR2 (germline): SGHDT, YYEEEE. The CDR3 nucleotides are TGTGCCAGCAGCTTGTCCCACAGCATTTCTGGGGCCAACGTCCTGACTTTC. It encodes CASSLSHSISGANVLTF.

The V call is TRBV12-3 or TRBV12-4, the J call TRBJ2-1; 7 nucleotides match TRBD2. With 6 bases clipped from V and 8 bases from J, the junction kept 4 bases outside the gene matches. This CDR3 is 12 amino acids long. The CDR3 sequence is CASSGTIYEQFF. The CDR3 DNA sequence: TGTGCCAGCAGCGGGACTATCTATGAGCAGTTCTTC.

This chain connects TRBV5-6 to TRBJ2-1; D possibly corresponds to TRBD1 (6 bases). The germline V and J ends were trimmed by 5 bases and 4 bases, with 10 bases remaining between them. Germline V lookup: CDR1 SGHDT, CDR2 YYEEEE. The CDR3 loop spans 13 amino acids. CDR3 DNA sequence: TGTGCCAGCAGGTCCGGGACATACAATGAGCAGTTCTTC. Its translation is CASRSGTYNEQFF.

As for this clone: Other DNA variants within this sample encode the same CDR3. This chain links TRBV4-1 with TRBJ2-4, with 7 positions matching TRBD1. The germline V gene encodes CDR1 MGHRA and CDR2 YSYEKL. There are 15 residues in the CDR3. The junction had 2 bases not matched to a gene; V was cut back by 1 base and J by 2 bases. The CDR3 DNA reads TGCGCCAGCAGCCAAGGACAGGGTACCAAAAACATTCAGTACTTC. Translated: CASSQGQGTKNIQYF.

V gene TRBV6-5 combines with J gene TRBJ2-7, with D tentatively TRBD1 (5 bases). Germline assignment: CDR1 MNHEY and CDR2 SVGAGI. The CDR3 is 15 residues long. V shed 10 bases and J shed 1 base, with 20 bases lying between them. The CDR3 region is CATLHWGQGSYEQYF. DNA for the CDR3: TGTGCCACCCTGCACTGGGGCCAGGGTTCCTACGAGCAGTACTTC.

V and J are TRBV10-3 and TRBJ2-2; D is unresolved. There are 14 residues in the CDR3. CDR1 is ENHRY, CDR2 SYGVKD, per germline. Trimming cost V 3 bases and J 1 base, with 6 bases left between them. CDR3: CAISEELNTGELFF. In DNA, the CDR3 is TGTGCCATCAGTGAAGAGTTGAACACCGGGGAGCTGTTTTTT.

The CDR3 DNA is TGCGCCAGCAGCCCCCGGGACAGGGCCCTCGATGAGCAGTTCTTC. Translation: CASSPRDRALDEQFF. This rearrangement joins TRBV5-1 to TRBJ2-1; 9 nucleotides agree with TRBD1. This CDR3 spans 15 amino acids. Germline trimming cut 4 bases from V and 8 bases from J; bases unmatched to any gene: 10. Germline CDR1 is SGHRS and CDR2 is YFSETQ.

The chain joins TRBV19 to TRBJ1-3; D remains unclear. V lost 5 bases and J lost 4, with 15 bases in between. CDR3 length: 15 amino acids. Germline V lookup: CDR1 LNHDA, CDR2 SQIVND (reference sequence). CDR3 bases: TGTGCCAGTAGTCCTGAGGAGACGCAGGGAAACACCATATATTTT. This codes for CASSPEETQGNTIYF. Full variable domain (rest looked up from reference TRBV19 and TRBJ1-3): DGGITQSPKYLFRKEGQNVTLSCEQNLNHDAMYWYRQDPGQGLRLIYYSQIVNDFQKGDIAEGYSVSREKKESFPLTVTSAQKNPTAFYLCASSPEETQGNTIYFGEGSWLTVV.

The rearrangement links TRBV3-1 (or the pseudogene TRBV3-2) to TRBJ1-4; D perhaps matches TRBD1 (5 bases). Germline CDR1 is LGHDT and CDR2 is YNNKEL (reference sequence). The CDR3 is 16 residues long. V lost 1 base and J 7 bases, leaving 16 bases between the germline ends. The DNA for the CDR3 is TGTGCCAGCAGCCAAGGATGGACAACCGAAATTGAAAAACTGTTTTTT. Translation gives CASSQGWTTEIEKLFF.

V is TRBV11-2 and J is TRBJ2-1; 7 bases align to TRBD2. CDR1 is SGHAT and CDR2 is FQNNGV in the germline V gene. This CDR3 is 15 amino acids long. V lost 1 base to trimming and J lost 4 bases; unmatched junction nucleotides: 4. CDR3 in DNA: TGTGCCAGCAGCTTAGCGCGGGGAGGGTACAATGAGCAGTTCTTC. This sequence encodes CASSLARGGYNEQFF. Full variable domain (remainder filled in from reference TRBV11-2 and TRBJ2-1): EAGVAQSPRYKIIEKRQSVAFWCNPISGHATLYWYQQILGQGPKLLIQFQNNGVVDDSQLPKDRFSAERLKGVDSTLKIQPAKLEDSAVYLCASSLARGGYNEQFFGPGTRLTVL.